A single sample gave rise to the 17 T cell receptor beta chains below, sequenced in a study of shared clonotypes between healthy human individuals. TCRdb's copy holds only in-frame clones and misses some; the assay was immunoSEQ multiplex PCR. This table holds about 770,000 clones, just under 75% found once. The source material was memory CD4+ T cells sorted from blood. Sample subset: CD45RA-negative fraction. These TCRs come from a woman aged 30 to 39 in good health.

This clone was detected only a few times. The rearrangement uses TRBV7-8 and TRBJ1-3; 7 bases agree with TRBD1. With V trimmed by 5 bases and J by 4 bases, 2 bases remained unmatched. Germline V gives CDR1 SGHVS, CDR2 FQNEAQ. The CDR3 loop spans 13 amino acids. The chain's CDR3 is CASSLDRGNTIYF. The CDR3 DNA is TGTGCCAGCAGCCTGGACAGGGGAAACACCATATATTTT.

The chain links TRBV7-3 to TRBJ2-2; D gene ambiguous. This CDR3 contains 14 residues. Germline V lookup: CDR1 SGHTA, CDR2 FQGTGA. With 3 bases removed from V and 0 bases from J, the gap between germline ends came to 5 bases. The CDR3 region is CASSLQPNTGELFF. Written as DNA, the CDR3 is TGTGCCAGCAGCTTGCAACCGAACACCGGGGAGCTGTTTTTT. Full variable domain (remainder filled in from reference TRBV7-3 and TRBJ2-2): GAGVSQTPSNKVTEKGKYVELRCDPISGHTALYWYRQSLGQGPEFLIYFQGTGAADDSGLPNDRFFAVRPEGSVSTLKIQRTERGDSAVYLCASSLQPNTGELFFGEGSRLTVL.

This rearrangement joins TRBV11-1 to TRBJ2-3; 9 nucleotides align to TRBD2. This CDR3 region has 16 residues. V lost 2 bases, J lost 6 bases, and 9 bases stayed unmatched. Germline V gene lookup returns CDR1 SGHAT and CDR2 FQDESV (reference sequence). The DNA for the CDR3 is TGTGCCAGCAGCTTATTCGGACTAGCGAATCTGGATACGCAGTATTTT. As protein: CASSLFGLANLDTQYF.

V gene TRBV11-2 combines with J gene TRBJ1-3; D remains unclear. The V gene's germline CDR1 is SGHAT and CDR2 FQNNGV. The CDR3 is made up of 14 amino acids. Trimming left V 8 bases short and J 1 base short, with 12 bases between. This CDR3 reads CASSSRLSGNTIYF. CDR3 in DNA: TGTGCCAGCTCGAGCAGACTTTCTGGAAACACCATATATTTT.

The chain recombines TRBV19 with TRBJ2-3; 7 positions match TRBD2. CDR1 and CDR2 (germline): LNHDA, SQIVND (reference sequence). Trimming cost V 2 bases and J 2 bases; bases outside gene matches: 4. CDR3 size: 15 residues. The CDR3: CASSIRAGLTDTQYF. CDR3 nucleotides: TGTGCCAGTAGTATACGAGCGGGACTCACAGATACGCAGTATTTT. The full variable domain, in which reference TRBV19 and TRBJ2-3 provide the parts outside the CDR3, is DGGITQSPKYLFRKEGQNVTLSCEQNLNHDAMYWYRQDPGQGLRLIYYSQIVNDFQKGDIAEGYSVSREKKESFPLTVTSAQKNPTAFYLCASSIRAGLTDTQYFGPGTRLTVL.

This clone was counted a single time. The rearrangement joins TRBV5-6 to TRBJ1-3; 9 bases align to TRBD1. The trim removed 3 bases at V and 13 bases at J, leaving 5 bases unmatched. Germline V CDR1 and CDR2: SGHDT, YYEEEE. This CDR3 contains 12 residues. In DNA form, the CDR3 reads TGTGCCAGCAGCTCGGGCGGGACAGGGATATATTTT. It codes for CASSSGGTGIYF.

The chain joins TRBV5-4 to TRBJ2-5, with a tentative D call TRBD2 (6 bases). Trimming removed 4 bases from V and 5 bases from J, with 15 bases in between. Germline V gene lookup returns CDR1 SGHNT and CDR2 YYREEE (reference sequence). The CDR3 contains 14 residues. CDR3 DNA sequence: TGTGCCAGCAGCGTCGGGGGTATCGGGGAGACCCAGTACTTC. Translating it yields CASSVGGIGETQYF.

The chain uses TRBV7-2 and TRBJ2-7; D call uncertain. The germline gives CDR1 SGHTA, CDR2 FQGNSA. V gave up 5 bases and J gave up 2 bases, with 10 bases separating them. This CDR3 is 13 amino acids long. This CDR3 reads CASSNRAPYEQYF. Written as DNA, the CDR3 is TGTGCCAGCAGCAACAGAGCCCCCTACGAGCAGTACTTC.

The chain combines TRBV2 with TRBJ1-5, with TRBD1 as a possible D gene (5 bases). The CDR3 covers 13 residues. Germline lookup yields CDR1 SNHLY and CDR2 FYNNEI. The V end was cut by 7 bases, the J end by 5 bases, with 12 bases between. The CDR3 region is CASNWGEDQPQHF. Here the CDR3 DNA reads TGTGCCAGCAATTGGGGGGAGGATCAGCCCCAGCATTTT.

This chain links TRBV28 with TRBJ1-2, with a weak D call TRBD1 (5 bases). The germline V gene encodes CDR1 MDHEN and CDR2 SYDVKM. The CDR3 sequence is 14 residues long. Between the trimmed V and J ends, which lost 7 bases and 6 bases, there was a span of 18 bases. The CDR3 sequence: CASNRRGAYDGYTF. CDR3 nucleotide sequence: TGTGCCAGCAACCGAAGGGGCGCTTACGATGGCTACACCTTC.

The chain recombines TRBV6-6 with TRBJ2-7; D may be TRBD2 (6 bases). The CDR3 is 13 residues long. Trimming took 5 bases from V and 6 from J, leaving 14 bases between them. Germline assignment: CDR1 MNHNY and CDR2 SVGAGI (reference sequence). CDR3 nucleotide sequence: TGTGCCAGCAGTCCCCCTTCCGGGGGCGAGCAGTACTTC. Translating it yields CASSPPSGGEQYF.

V is TRBV25-1 and J is TRBJ1-5, with no clear D. The germline CDR1 and CDR2 sequences are MGHDK and SYGVNS. Trimming left V 3 bases short and J 1 base short, with 7 bases between. CDR3 length: 14 residues. Here the CDR3 reads CASSDRSSNQPQHF. DNA of the CDR3: TGTGCCAGCAGTGACAGATCCAGCAATCAGCCCCAGCATTTT.

This rearrangement joins TRBV28 to TRBJ2-3, with 8 bases fitting TRBD2. The CDR3 totals 17 residues. Germline V gene lookup returns CDR1 MDHEN and CDR2 SYDVKM. Trimming removed 3 bases from V and 2 bases from J; junction bases left unmatched: 10. This CDR3 reads CASSFSKLAENTDTQYF. The CDR3 region has the DNA TGTGCCAGCAGTTTTTCGAAACTAGCGGAAAACACAGATACGCAGTATTTT. The entire variable domain, with the rest obtained from reference TRBV28 and TRBJ2-3, is as follows: DVKVTQSSRYLVKRTGEKVFLECVQDMDHENMFWYRQDPGLGLRLIYFSYDVKMKEKGDIPEGYSVSREKKERFSLILESASTNQTSMYLCASSFSKLAENTDTQYFGPGTRLTVL.

The V gene is TRBV5-6, the J gene TRBJ2-1; D remains unclear. The CDR3 is 11 residues long. Trimming took 5 bases from V and 5 from J, leaving 5 bases between them. Germline assignment: CDR1 SGHDT and CDR2 YYEEEE. The CDR3: CASRANNEQFF. The CDR3 DNA follows: TGTGCCAGCAGAGCGAACAATGAGCAGTTCTTC.

This rearrangement joins TRBV2 to TRBJ2-7; 9 bases are a match to TRBD2. From germline, CDR1 is SNHLY and CDR2 FYNNEI. Losses at the gene ends were 1 base for V and 8 bases for J; bases not matched to a gene: 9. This CDR3 is built from 15 residues. The CDR3 bases are TGTGCCAGCAGTGAAGTATCTAGCGGGACTCTTAAGCAGTACTTC. Protein product: CASSEVSSGTLKQYF.

With regard to this clone: Other DNA sequences within the sample encode an identical CDR3. The chain combines TRBV2 with TRBJ2-2, with no clear D. CDR1 is SNHLY, CDR2 FYNNEI, per germline. Trimming took off 7 bases at V and 0 bases at J, with 9 bases between the two ends. This CDR3 contains 14 residues. CDR3 bases: TGTGCCAGCACGGCGGTCGCGAACACCGGGGAGCTGTTTTTT. It encodes CASTAVANTGELFF. The variable domain in full, completed from reference TRBV2 and TRBJ2-2, reads EPEVTQTPSHQVTQMGQEVILRCVPISNHLYFYWYRQILGQKVEFLVSFYNNEISEKSEIFDDQFSVERPDGSNFTLKIRSTKLEDSAMYFCASTAVANTGELFFGEGSRLTVL.

In the case of this clone: Other DNA sequences in this specimen translate into the identical CDR3. The chain has TRBV2 and TRBJ2-3, with D perhaps given as TRBD1 or TRBD2 (5 bases each). Germline CDR1 is SNHLY and CDR2 is FYNNEI. Trimming took 7 bases from V and 1 from J, leaving 12 bases between them. The CDR3 runs to 14 residues. The CDR3 nucleotides read TGTGCCAGCACTTCTCTGGGGGGCACAGATACGCAGTATTTT. Protein: CASTSLGGTDTQYF.